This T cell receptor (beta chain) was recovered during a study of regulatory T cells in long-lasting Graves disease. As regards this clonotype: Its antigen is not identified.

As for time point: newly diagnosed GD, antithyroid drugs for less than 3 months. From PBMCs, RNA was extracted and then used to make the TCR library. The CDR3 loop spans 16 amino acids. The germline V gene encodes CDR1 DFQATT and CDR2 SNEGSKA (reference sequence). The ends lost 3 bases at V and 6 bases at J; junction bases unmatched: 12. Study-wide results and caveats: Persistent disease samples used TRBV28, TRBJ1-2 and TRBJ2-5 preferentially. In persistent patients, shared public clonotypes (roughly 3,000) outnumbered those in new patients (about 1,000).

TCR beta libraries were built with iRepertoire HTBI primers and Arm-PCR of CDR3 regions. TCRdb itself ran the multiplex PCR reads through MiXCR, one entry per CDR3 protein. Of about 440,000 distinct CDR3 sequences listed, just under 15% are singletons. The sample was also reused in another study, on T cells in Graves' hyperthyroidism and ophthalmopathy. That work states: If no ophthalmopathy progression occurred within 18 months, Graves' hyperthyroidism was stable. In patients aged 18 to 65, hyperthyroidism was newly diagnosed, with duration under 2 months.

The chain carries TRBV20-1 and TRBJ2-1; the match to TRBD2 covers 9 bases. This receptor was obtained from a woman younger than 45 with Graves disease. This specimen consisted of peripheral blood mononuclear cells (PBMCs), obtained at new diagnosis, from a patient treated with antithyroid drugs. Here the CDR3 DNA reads TGCAGTGCTAGTAGGAGCACTAGCGGGTTTTTCAATGAGCAGTTCTTC. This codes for CSASRSTSGFFNEQFF.